The clone carrying this TCR beta chain occurred a few times. Its specificity is not known. Source material for naive CD8 libraries was roughly 20,000 to 1,100,000 sorted cells, with 10%, 30% or 50% RNA. These data originate in a study of molecular identifiers for immune sequencing clone quantification. Findings and limits, study-wide: Sizes of highly expanded clones could be underestimated through identical TCRs sharing a barcode. Investigators reportedly could detect spiked Jurkat TCR RNA from one cell among approximately 970,000 naive cells.

MiXCR, run by TCRdb on the PCR reads, gives a single entry per CDR3 protein. In the table there are around 300,000 distinct CDR3 sequences, about 23% of which are singletons. The CDR3 runs 17 residues. Trimming cost V 0 bases and J 0 bases, with 12 bases left between them. CDR1 SGHAT and CDR2 FQNNGV come from the germline V gene. The rearrangement uses TRBV11-2 and TRBJ2-1, with a possible D match to TRBD2 (6 bases). What was sequenced was naive CD8+ T cells from blood, with Jurkat cell RNA spiked in. Specified subset: FACS-sorted CD8+CD4-CCR7+CD45RA+ naive T cells. The TCR sequence derives from a human donor in good health. Some libraries in this study had Jurkat cell RNA spiked in. The DNA of the CDR3 is TGTGCCAGCAGCTTAGATCGGCCCGGGGGCTCCTACAATGAGCAGTTCTTC. It codes for CASSLDRPGGSYNEQFF.